These T cell receptor beta chains were read from a single sample in a study of Tregs in tolerant kidney transplant recipients. The assay was immunoSEQ multiplex PCR, and TCRdb's table has in-frame clones only and misses some. The sample records some 70,000 clones, about nine tenths being singletons. The sequences come from CD8+ T cells from blood, collected before the transplant. The receptors here all came from a human donor who received a combined kidney and bone marrow transplant. Both conserved end residues are part of each CDR3. The D gene is left open where the match is weak. Size values are once, few and many counts, or a class for expanded clones, and some rows have none.

j_gene: TRBJ2-1; d_gene: NA; v_gene: TRBV4-3; abundance: NA; CDR3aa: CASSQAEPSVSYNEQFF; CDR3nt: TGCGCCAGCAGCCAAGCGGAGCCATCGGTGTCCTACAATGAGCAGTTCTTC
j_gene: TRBJ2-4; d_gene: NA; v_gene: TRBV11-3; abundance: once; CDR3aa: CASSLPGVEAKNIQYF; CDR3nt: TGTGCCAGCAGCTTACCTGGTGTTGAGGCCAAAAACATTCAGTACTTC
j_gene: TRBJ1-6; d_gene: TRBD1; v_gene: TRBV4-2; abundance: NA; CDR3aa: CASSLGQAGSPLHF; CDR3nt: TGTGCCAGCAGCCTCGGACAGGCGGGTTCCCCCCTCCACTTT
j_gene: TRBJ2-7; d_gene: TRBD2; v_gene: TRBV29-1; abundance: NA; CDR3aa: CSVEGGYEQYF; CDR3nt: TGCAGCGTTGAGGGGGGGTACGAGCAGTACTTC
j_gene: TRBJ2-3; d_gene: TRBD2; v_gene: TRBV4-3; abundance: NA; CDR3aa: CASSPDAGVGTDTQYF; CDR3nt: TGCGCCAGCAGCCCAGACGCGGGGGTTGGCACAGATACGCAGTATTTT
j_gene: TRBJ2-3; d_gene: NA; v_gene: TRBV28; abundance: NA; CDR3aa: CASSVTDTQYF; CDR3nt: TGTGCCAGCAGCGTTACAGATACGCAGTATTTT
j_gene: TRBJ2-3; d_gene: NA; v_gene: TRBV5-1; abundance: NA; CDR3aa: CASRGTPPSIRTDTQYF; CDR3nt: TGCGCCAGCAGAGGGACACCGCCAAGTATCCGTACAGATACGCAGTATTTT
j_gene: TRBJ1-4; d_gene: NA; v_gene: TRBV4-3; abundance: NA; CDR3aa: CASSPEGFSNEKLFF; CDR3nt: TGCGCCAGCAGCCCGGAGGGATTCTCTAATGAAAAACTGTTTTTT
j_gene: TRBJ2-7; d_gene: NA; v_gene: TRBV4-3; abundance: NA; CDR3aa: CASSQEKEARYEQYF; CDR3nt: TGCGCCAGCAGCCAAGAAAAAGAGGCGCGTTACGAGCAGTACTTC
j_gene: TRBJ1-5; d_gene: NA; v_gene: TRBV27; abundance: NA; CDR3aa: CASTSQGQPQHF; CDR3nt: TGTGCCAGCACCTCCCAGGGACAGCCCCAGCATTTT
j_gene: TRBJ2-7; d_gene: NA; v_gene: TRBV9; abundance: NA; CDR3aa: CASSPVRGPTYEQYF; CDR3nt: TGTGCCAGCAGTCCCGTGCGGGGCCCAACCTACGAGCAGTACTTC
j_gene: TRBJ2-7; d_gene: TRBD2; v_gene: TRBV19; abundance: NA; CDR3aa: CASSSLGGNEQYF; CDR3nt: TGTGCCAGTAGTTCGCTGGGGGGGAACGAGCAGTACTTC